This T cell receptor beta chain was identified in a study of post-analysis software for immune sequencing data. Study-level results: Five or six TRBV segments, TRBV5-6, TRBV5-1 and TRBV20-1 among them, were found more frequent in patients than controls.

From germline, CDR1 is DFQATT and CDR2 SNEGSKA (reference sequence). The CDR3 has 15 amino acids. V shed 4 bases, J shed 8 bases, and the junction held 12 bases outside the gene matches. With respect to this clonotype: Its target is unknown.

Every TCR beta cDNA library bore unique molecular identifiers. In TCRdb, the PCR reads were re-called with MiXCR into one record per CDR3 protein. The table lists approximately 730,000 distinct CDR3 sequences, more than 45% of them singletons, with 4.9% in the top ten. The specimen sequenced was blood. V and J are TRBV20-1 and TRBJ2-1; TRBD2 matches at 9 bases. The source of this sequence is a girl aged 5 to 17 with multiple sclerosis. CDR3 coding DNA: TGCAGTGCTACCTCGGGCGGGAGGGCCTGGGATGAGCAGTTCTTC. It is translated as CSATSGGRAWDEQFF.